The 5 T cell receptor beta chains in this list originate from one sample, sequenced in a study of somatic mutations in cytotoxic T cells in rheumatoid arthritis. Sequencing was performed with immunoSEQ multiplex PCR; in TCRdb, only in-frame clones are kept and a portion is missing. Of some 20,000 clones detected, over 80% appear once; the ten largest clones hold approximately 15%. The sample was CD8+ T cells sorted from blood. These receptors were obtained from an adult with rheumatoid arthritis.

This rearrangement joins TRBV19 to TRBJ1-1; 9 nucleotides agree with TRBD1. The V gene's germline CDR1 is LNHDA and CDR2 SQIVND (reference sequence). The V and J ends lost 3 bases and 0 bases, in that order; junction bases with no gene match: 2. The CDR3 runs to 15 residues. CDR3 amino acids: CASSMGTGMNTEAFF. The CDR3 DNA reads TGTGCCAGTAGTATGGGGACAGGGATGAACACTGAAGCTTTCTTT.

This clone was observed a few times. This sequence joins TRBV6-5 and TRBJ2-2, with no clear D. In germline, CDR1 is MNHEY, CDR2 SVGAGI. Trimming left V 2 bases short and J 1 base short, with 5 bases between. The length of the CDR3 is 14 residues. CDR3 nucleotides: TGTGCCAGCAGTTACAAGCGGAACACCGGGGAGCTGTTTTTT. As protein: CASSYKRNTGELFF.

The gene calls are TRBV7-9 and TRBJ1-2, with 8 bases aligning to TRBD1. The trim removed 7 bases at V and 4 bases at J, leaving 8 bases unmatched. The germline CDR1 and CDR2 sequences are SEHNR and FQNEAQ (reference sequence). The CDR3 covers 14 residues. The CDR3 region is CASTLTGGAYGYTF. The CDR3 nucleotides are TGTGCCAGCACCCTCACAGGGGGGGCCTATGGCTACACCTTC.

The chain combines TRBV9 with TRBJ2-1; D ambiguous. The germline V and J ends were trimmed by 3 bases and 9 bases, with 4 bases remaining between them. In germline, CDR1 is SGDLS, CDR2 YYNGEE. The CDR3 has 10 residues. CDR3 nucleotide sequence: TGTGCCAGCAGCGGACCTGAGCAGTTCTTC. Translated: CASSGPEQFF.

V gene TRBV5-1 combines with J gene TRBJ2-2; 7 bases are a match to TRBD2. The J segment lost 3 bases and the V segment lost 4 bases, leaving 6 bases of the junction unmatched. The V gene's germline CDR1 is SGHRS and CDR2 YFSETQ. This CDR3 comprises 15 residues. The CDR3 reads CASSGGLGDTGELFF. CDR3 nucleotides: TGCGCCAGCAGCGGCGGACTAGGGGACACCGGGGAGCTGTTTTTT.